This T cell receptor beta chain originates from a study of cytomegalovirus exposure and HLA in healthy donors. Whole-study results and caveats: The tendency of first-cohort TCR clusters to co-occur in the roughly 120 validation repertoires was the finding of a later analysis. Cytomegalovirus association was listed for 164 TCR beta chains. Testing in vitro showed a few CMV-associated chains specific for CMV antigens.

Donors were drawn from the approximately 120-subject validation cohort, separate from the approximately 640-subject first cohort. The protocol was immunoSEQ multiplex PCR, while the TCRdb copy is restricted to in-frame clones and leaves out a portion. The table lists 90,000 to 150,000 clones, around 86% of them singletons, with roughly 5.3% in the top ten. Turning to this clone: Its matching antigen is unknown.

The V end lost 11 bases, the J end lost 1 base, and 17 bases lay between the germline ends. CDR1 is SNHLY and CDR2 is FYNNEI in the germline V gene. The CDR3 extends over 15 amino acids. The sample was PBMCs. The clonotype was recovered from a man aged 18-30 years in good health and CMV-seronegative. The V call is TRBV2, the J call TRBJ2-2; D is possibly TRBD2 (6 bases). CDR3 sequence (DNA): TGTGCCGACCGGGCCATGGGGGGGAACACCGGGGAGCTGTTTTTT. Its protein product is CADRAMGGNTGELFF.